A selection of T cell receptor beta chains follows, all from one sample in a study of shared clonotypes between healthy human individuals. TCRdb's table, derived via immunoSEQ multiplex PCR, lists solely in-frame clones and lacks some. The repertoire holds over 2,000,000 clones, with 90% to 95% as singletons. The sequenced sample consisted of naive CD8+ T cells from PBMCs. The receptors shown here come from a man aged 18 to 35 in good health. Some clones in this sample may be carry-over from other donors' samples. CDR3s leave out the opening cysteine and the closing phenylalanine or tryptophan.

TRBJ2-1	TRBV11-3	ASSSNRGDRDNEQF
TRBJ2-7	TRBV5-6	ASSIGDWISYEQY
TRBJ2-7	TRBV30	AWSVRRTEQY
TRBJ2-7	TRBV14	ASSQDSSESPYEQY
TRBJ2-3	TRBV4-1	ASSPAGGPDTQY
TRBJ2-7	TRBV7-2	ASSTIPQPEEQY
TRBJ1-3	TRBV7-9	ASSLGRGPRDNGNTIY
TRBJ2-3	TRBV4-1	ASSLTGLAGVTDTQY
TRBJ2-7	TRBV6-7	ASRLAGGPNTVYEQY
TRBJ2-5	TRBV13	ASSSQGGQETQY
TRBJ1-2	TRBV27	ASSSQGAFSYT
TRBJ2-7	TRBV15	ATSRDRGTGWEQY
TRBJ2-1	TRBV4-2	ASSQDFPQRGHEQF
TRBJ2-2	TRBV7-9	ASSPRQGATGELF
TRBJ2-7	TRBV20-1	SAEESYEQY
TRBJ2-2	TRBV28	ASSLYRVNTGELF
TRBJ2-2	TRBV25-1	ASSDAYTGELF
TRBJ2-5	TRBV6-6	ASSYLRLAGGETQY
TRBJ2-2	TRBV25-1	ASSDLAGWLFGELF
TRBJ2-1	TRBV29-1	STRDRDYNEQF
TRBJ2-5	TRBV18	ASSPSGQFQETQY
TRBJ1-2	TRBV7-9	ASSSAERPYGYT
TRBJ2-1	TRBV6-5	ASSLHGETYNEQF
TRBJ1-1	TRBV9	ASSVGGDWNTEAF
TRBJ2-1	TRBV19	ASTGGGFYNEQF
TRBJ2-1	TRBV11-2	ASSADRGRNEQF
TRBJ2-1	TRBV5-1	ASSGGLAGSYNEQF
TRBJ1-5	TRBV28	ASSLEGQPQH
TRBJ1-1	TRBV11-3	ASSQGRFMNTEAF
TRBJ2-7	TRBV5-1	ASSTGQGALYEQY